This T cell receptor (beta chain) emerged from a study of blood T cell repertoires in COVID-19. Study-wide context: In each case, the material was cDNA or gDNA derived from T cells, B-cell-depleted T cells, or PBMCs.

Profiled with immunoSEQ multiplex PCR; TCRdb holds only in-frame clones, not every one. The data show roughly 300,000 clones, 92% seen once. Germline lookup yields CDR1 MNHNY and CDR2 SVGAGI (reference sequence). V shed 5 bases and J shed 9 bases, with 16 bases lying between them. This CDR3 comprises 13 residues. The clonotype was recovered from a woman aged 25 to 39 who had recovered from COVID-19. Sequencing was performed on PBMCs or T cells enriched from blood (not recorded which). The genes are TRBV6-6 and TRBJ1-1; D possibly corresponds to TRBD1 (5 bases). As DNA, the CDR3 is TGTGCCAGCAGTCACCCGGACACGATACAAGCTTTCTTT. Its protein is CASSHPDTIQAFF.